These 26 T cell receptor beta chains originate from one sample sequenced in a study of T-cell memory formation after mild COVID-19. TCRdb processed the 5' RACE reads anew with MiXCR; each CDR3 protein has one entry. The sample carries nearly 40,000 distinct CDR3 sequences, 5.5% to 7% recorded once. Material for sequencing was PBMCs or a T cell subset sorted from them (not recorded which). The receptors shown here come from an adult who had mild COVID-19 (a few samples of this study predate the infection). Cell type and time point are not known.

This clonotype was observed at least ten times. The chain is built from TRBV5-1 and TRBJ2-1; the D is unclear. The germline V and J ends were trimmed by 0 bases and 5 bases, with 9 bases remaining between them. The CDR3 sequence is 14 residues long. Germline V CDR1 and CDR2: SGHRS, YFSETQ. In nucleotides, the CDR3 is TGCGCCAGCAGCTTGGGGTCTTCCGACAATGAGCAGTTCTTC. Encoded protein: CASSLGSSDNEQFF.

The table lists this clonotype with a few counts. The chain has TRBV19 and TRBJ2-5; 8 bases fit TRBD1. The CDR3 has 13 amino acids. Germline V CDR1 and CDR2: LNHDA, SQIVND (reference sequence). V lost 5 bases, J lost 5 bases, and 4 bases stayed unmatched. The CDR3 DNA reads as TGTGCCAGTAGTCAGGGGGCCGGGGAGACCCAGTACTTC. It specifies CASSQGAGETQYF.

This clonotype was seen a few times. This chain uses TRBV18 with TRBJ2-1; 7 bases map to TRBD1. This CDR3 region has 15 residues. CDR1 is KGHSH and CDR2 is LQKENI in the germline V gene. V was clipped by 0 bases and J by 10 bases; unmatched bases: 9. CDR3 region: CASSPPSQGQKEQFF. The CDR3 nucleotides read TGTGCCAGCTCACCACCGTCTCAGGGACAGAAGGAGCAGTTCTTC.

This clonotype was detected a few times. The V and J genes are TRBV6-5 and TRBJ2-1; D may match TRBD1 or TRBD2 (5 bases each). The ends were cut back, 6 bases at V and 4 bases at J, with 19 bases in the middle. This CDR3 spans 16 amino acids. The germline V gene encodes CDR1 MNHEY and CDR2 SVGAGI. The CDR3 protein is CASRIGPGPSYNEQFF. The CDR3 DNA is TGTGCCAGCAGAATCGGACCGGGACCCTCTTACAATGAGCAGTTCTTC.

There are many counts of this clonotype. The chain uses TRBV5-5 and TRBJ2-4; D is tentatively TRBD1 or TRBD2 (6 bases each). The germline V and J ends were trimmed by 1 base and 5 bases, with 13 bases remaining between them. CDR3 length: 15 amino acids. Germline V gives CDR1 SGHKS, CDR2 YYEKEE (reference sequence). CDR3 DNA: TGTGCCAGCAGCTTGATCGGGGGCAGGGAAAACATTCAGTACTTC. The encoded protein is CASSLIGGRENIQYF.

This clonotype turned up a few times. This chain connects TRBV5-1 to TRBJ1-2; D uncertain. Germline CDR1 reads SGHRS; CDR2 reads YFSETQ. The ends were cut back, 0 bases at V and 4 bases at J, with 7 bases in the middle. This CDR3 is built from 13 residues. In nucleotides, the CDR3 is TGCGCCAGCAGCTTGGGGGGAAGCTATGGCTACACCTTC. This gives the protein CASSLGGSYGYTF. The whole variable domain, filled in from reference TRBV5-1 and TRBJ1-2, reads KAGVTQTPRYLIKTRGQQVTLSCSPISGHRSVSWYQQTPGQGLQFLFEYFSETQRNKGNFPGRFSGRQFSNSRSEMNVSTLELGDSALYLCASSLGGSYGYTFGSGTRLTVV.

In this sample, this clonotype turned up a few times. This chain uses TRBV4-1 with TRBJ2-5; 11 bases are shared with TRBD2. The CDR3 is made up of 15 amino acids. With 4 bases clipped from V and 4 bases from J, the junction kept 5 bases outside the gene matches. Looked up from germline, CDR1 is MGHRA and CDR2 is YSYEKL. Here the CDR3 reads CASSLSGGASETQYF. As DNA, the CDR3 is TGCGCCAGCAGCCTTAGCGGGGGGGCGTCAGAGACCCAGTACTTC.

As for this clonotype: Germline and junction disagree at one end, which may indicate a read error. V gene TRBV7-7 combines with J gene TRBJ2-3; a possible D gene is TRBD2 (6 bases). CDR3 length equals 13 residues. The germline V gene encodes CDR1 SSHAT and CDR2 FNYEAQ (reference sequence). DNA of the CDR3: TGTGCTAGCAGCTTAGCGGTGGGGGATACGCAGTATTTT. Amino acids: CASSLAVGDTQYF.

The rearrangement links TRBV2 to TRBJ2-1, with 9 bases matching TRBD2. Germline values: CDR1 SNHLY, CDR2 FYNNEI. The CDR3 runs 17 residues. V was clipped by 0 bases and J by 5 bases; unmatched bases: 8. DNA for the CDR3: TGTGCCAGCAGTGAAGCGGGGGGGGCTAGCGGGGACAATGAGCAGTTCTTC. This codes for CASSEAGGASGDNEQFF.

The CDR3 sequence is CASSARTGGNSPLHF. CDR3 DNA sequence: TGTGCCAGCAGCGCGCGGACAGGGGGGAATTCACCCCTCCACTTT. The genes are TRBV9 and TRBJ1-6; 10 bases map to TRBD1. The CDR3 length is 15 residues. Germline CDR1 reads SGDLS; CDR2 reads YYNGEE. Trimming cost V 3 bases and J 7 bases; bases outside gene matches: 4.

This chain uses TRBV27 with TRBJ2-7, with D perhaps TRBD1 or TRBD2 (5 bases each). The germline gives CDR1 MNHEY, CDR2 SMNVEV (reference sequence). CDR3 length: 14 amino acids. The V end lost 5 bases, the J end lost 2 bases, and 13 bases lay between the germline ends. The CDR3 DNA sequence: TGTGCCAGCAGTCCCCCGGGACCTCCCTACGAGCAGTACTTC. Translating gives CASSPPGPPYEQYF.

This clonotype was seen ten or more times. This chain uses TRBV7-2 with TRBJ2-3, with unresolved D. Germline loops: CDR1 SGHTA, CDR2 FQGNSA. The V gene lost 5 bases and the J gene lost 6 bases, with 12 bases spanning the gap. The CDR3 sequence is 13 residues long. DNA of the CDR3: TGTGCCAGCAGCCTTACGAACGGGGATACGCAGTATTTT. The encoded protein is CASSLTNGDTQYF.

This clonotype was observed many times. The chain is built from TRBV20-1 and TRBJ2-7; D might be TRBD1 or TRBD2, each matching 5 bases. Germline values: CDR1 DFQATT, CDR2 SNEGSKA (reference sequence). V lost 6 bases to trimming and J lost 1 base, with 10 bases between them. The CDR3 totals 12 residues. The CDR3: CSARGPSYEQYF. CDR3 bases: TGCAGTGCCCGGGGCCCGTCCTACGAGCAGTACTTC.

This clonotype was observed many times. The chain combines TRBV5-1 with TRBJ2-5; D ambiguous. The germline CDR1 and CDR2 sequences are SGHRS and YFSETQ. Deletions cut 4 bases from V and 5 bases from J, with 15 bases between. The CDR3 sequence is 14 residues long. The CDR3 is CASSQTTPRETQYF. The CDR3 nucleotides read TGCGCCAGCAGCCAAACGACACCACGGGAGACCCAGTACTTC.

The chain combines TRBV10-3 with TRBJ2-5; possibly TRBD1 for D (5 bases). This CDR3 comprises 14 residues. Trimming stripped 4 bases from V and 2 bases from J, with 11 bases between. Germline values: CDR1 ENHRY, CDR2 SYGVKD. The CDR3 DNA reads TGTGCCATCAGTGGGGGCAACGAACAAGAGACCCAGTACTTC. Translated, it gives CAISGGNEQETQYF.

This clonotype has at least ten counts. The gene calls are TRBV7-2 and TRBJ2-1; either TRBD1 or TRBD2 may supply D (5 bases each). The V end lost 5 bases, the J end lost 6 bases, and 14 bases lay between the germline ends. The V gene's germline CDR1 is SGHTA and CDR2 FQGNSA. The CDR3 spans 14 residues. The CDR3 nucleotides read TGTGCCAGCAGCCGACCTGGGACGGTCAATGAGCAGTTCTTC. Translated: CASSRPGTVNEQFF.

This clonotype was detected many times. The chain is built from TRBV4-2 and TRBJ2-7; D gene uncertain. This CDR3 has 18 amino acids. The V gene lost 0 bases and the J gene lost 6 bases, with 24 bases spanning the gap. Germline V gene lookup returns CDR1 LGHNA and CDR2 YNFKEQ. The CDR3 spells CASSQDRPSQSPYSEQYF. CDR3 sequence (DNA): TGTGCCAGCAGCCAAGATCGTCCCTCCCAGTCACCATACTCCGAGCAGTACTTC.

The chain joins TRBV2 to TRBJ2-5; 8 bases are shared with TRBD2. Germline CDR1 reads SNHLY; CDR2 reads FYNNEI. The V gene end was trimmed by 6 bases and the J gene end by 3 bases; junction bases not matched to a gene: 9. This CDR3 region has 15 residues. The CDR3 here is CASSKFSGKEETQYF. The CDR3 DNA sequence: TGTGCCAGCAGCAAATTTAGCGGGAAGGAAGAGACCCAGTACTTC. Using reference TRBV2 and TRBJ2-5 for the parts outside the CDR3, the full variable domain is EPEVTQTPSHQVTQMGQEVILRCVPISNHLYFYWYRQILGQKVEFLVSFYNNEISEKSEIFDDQFSVERPDGSNFTLKIRSTKLEDSAMYFCASSKFSGKEETQYFGPGTRLLVL.

V gene TRBV6-1 combines with J gene TRBJ2-7; no clear D gene. CDR1 and CDR2 (germline): MNHNS, SASEGT. The ends were cut back, 0 bases at V and 2 bases at J, with 20 bases in the middle. CDR3 length: 18 residues. In nucleotides, the CDR3 is TGTGCCAGCAGTGAAGCGCTCGCAGGCCCTCGGGTTCCCTACGAGCAGTACTTC. Its protein is CASSEALAGPRVPYEQYF.

In its sample, this clonotype was seen many times. The chain has TRBV24-1 and TRBJ2-1; possibly TRBD2 for D (7 bases). The CDR3 extends over 16 amino acids. The germline V gene encodes CDR1 KGHDR and CDR2 SFDVKD. V shed 5 bases and J shed 0 bases, with 13 bases lying between them. CDR3 region: CATSGRGGGSYNEQFF. CDR3 nucleotides: TGTGCCACCAGTGGTAGGGGGGGTGGCTCCTACAATGAGCAGTTCTTC.

Only one count was recorded for this clonotype. V usage is TRBV7-9 and J usage is TRBJ2-1, with 14 nucleotides matching TRBD2. The CDR3 consists of 15 residues. The germline V gene has CDR1 SEHNR and CDR2 FQNEAQ (reference sequence). The ends lost 5 bases at V and 6 bases at J; junction bases unmatched: 3. The CDR3 protein is CASSLTSGGGNEQFF. The CDR3 DNA is TGTGCCAGCAGCCTGACTAGCGGGGGGGGCAATGAGCAGTTCTTC.

This clonotype occurred a few times. The J gene is TRBJ1-1, the V gene TRBV6-1, with D perhaps TRBD1 (5 bases). The germline V gene encodes CDR1 MNHNS and CDR2 SASEGT. Trimming shortened V by 5 bases and J by 6 bases, and 16 bases separated the two germline ends. This CDR3 comprises 14 residues. CDR3 DNA: TGTGCCAGCAGTAACCAGCAGGGTTCGGCTGAAGCTTTCTTT. Translating gives CASSNQQGSAEAFF.

This chain connects TRBV10-1 to TRBJ2-1, with D uncertain. Germline CDR1 and CDR2: WNHNN and SYGVQD (reference sequence). The germline V and J ends were trimmed by 0 bases and 4 bases, with 4 bases remaining between them. The CDR3 runs to 13 residues. The CDR3 spells CASSESAYNEQFF. The CDR3 DNA reads as TGCGCCAGCAGTGAGTCGGCGTACAATGAGCAGTTCTTC.

This clonotype was seen more than once but under ten times. The rearrangement uses TRBV24-1 and TRBJ1-2; possible D gene TRBD1, 5 bases. V gave up 7 bases and J gave up 3 bases, with 14 bases separating them. CDR3 length: 14 amino acids. The germline V gene encodes CDR1 KGHDR and CDR2 SFDVKD. The CDR3 coding sequence is TGTGCCACCAGGGAGGGACCGCCGGACTATGGCTACACCTTC. Translated, it gives CATREGPPDYGYTF.

This clonotype was found a few times. A much bigger clone sits one base away, suggesting this may be a read error. V gene TRBV7-2 combines with J gene TRBJ1-2, with D unclear. The length of the CDR3 is 13 residues. Germline V CDR1 and CDR2: SGHTA, FQGNSA. The ends were cut back, 3 bases at V and 8 bases at J, with 13 bases in the middle. CDR3 in DNA: TGTGCCAGCAGCTTCCCGGGAACGGAAGGCTACACCTTC. As protein: CASSFPGTEGYTF.

This clonotype was seen many times. Here the CDR3 reads CASSPPGSETQYF. The CDR3 bases are TGTGCCAGCTCACCACCGGGCAGTGAGACCCAGTACTTC. The V and J genes are TRBV18 and TRBJ2-5; D not resolved. V was trimmed by 0 bases and J by 5 bases, leaving 7 bases between them. The CDR3 spans 13 residues. The germline CDR1 and CDR2 sequences are KGHSH and LQKENI.